Each of the 17 T cell receptor beta chains below was sequenced from the same sample in a study of T cell changes during pregnancy in multiple sclerosis. Sequenced by immunoSEQ multiplex PCR; TCRdb stores in-frame clones only, minus some. The sample includes about 40,000 clones, approximately 90% of them seen just once. Sequencing used CD4+ T cells from peripheral blood mononuclear cells, obtained in the first trimester of pregnancy. Every receptor here comes from a female donor with multiple sclerosis, enrolled in a pregnancy study.

The J gene is TRBJ1-2, the V gene TRBV18; D not resolved. Trimming removed 3 bases at V and 4 bases at J, with 15 bases between. Germline-derived CDR1 and CDR2 are KGHSH and LQKENI. The CDR3 covers 15 residues. The chain's CDR3 is CASSPDSGSRYGYTF. CDR3 in DNA: TGTGCCAGCTCACCGGACTCAGGATCGCGCTATGGCTACACCTTC.

J is TRBJ2-7 and V is TRBV5-5; 7 positions match TRBD1. This CDR3 has 16 residues. V was clipped by 0 bases and J by 5 bases; unmatched bases: 11. CDR1 and CDR2 (germline): SGHKS, YYEKEE (reference sequence). The CDR3 DNA reads as TGTGCCAGCAGCTTGGCCTTTGACAGGGTTCGACACGAGCAGTACTTC. Translation gives CASSLAFDRVRHEQYF.

The chain is built from TRBV19 and TRBJ2-3; D might be TRBD1 (5 bases). The CDR3 is 11 amino acids. Germline V gene sequence: CDR1 LNHDA, CDR2 SQIVND (reference sequence). Trimming removed 5 bases at V and 6 bases at J, with 6 bases between. The DNA of the CDR3 is TGTGCCAGTAGTCCAGGGGATACGCAGTATTTT. As protein: CASSPGDTQYF.

The genes are TRBV5-1 and TRBJ2-2; TRBD2 aligns across 12 bases. V shed 3 bases, J shed 4 bases, and the junction held 7 bases outside the gene matches. CDR1 and CDR2 from the germline V gene are SGHRS and YFSETQ. CDR3 length equals 17 residues. For the CDR3, the DNA is TGCGCCAGCAGCTCGACAAGGACTAGCGGGACCACCGGGGAGCTGTTTTTT. Protein: CASSSTRTSGTTGELFF.

The CDR3 DNA reads as TGTGCCAGCAGCCCCCCCGGCGGGGGGTCCACAGATACGCAGTATTTT. As protein: CASSPPGGGSTDTQYF. The rearrangement joins TRBV7-2 to TRBJ2-3; 8 bases match TRBD2. This CDR3 comprises 16 residues. CDR1 and CDR2 from the germline V gene are SGHTA and FQGNSA. The junction had 9 bases not matched to a gene; V was cut back by 5 bases and J by 2 bases.

The chain carries TRBV7-2 and TRBJ1-2, with TRBD1 matching over 7 bases. With V trimmed by 3 bases and J by 4 bases, 8 bases remained unmatched. CDR3 length equals 15 residues. The V gene's germline CDR1 is SGHTA and CDR2 FQGNSA. The CDR3 DNA reads TGTGCCAGCAGCTTTGGACAGGCCGGGACCTATGGCTACACCTTC. It translates to CASSFGQAGTYGYTF.

The genes are TRBV6-5 and TRBJ1-2, with a weak D call TRBD1 (5 bases). V lost 4 bases, J lost 3 bases, and 6 bases lay in between. Germline V gene lookup returns CDR1 MNHEY and CDR2 SVGAGI. CDR3 length: 12 residues. The CDR3 sequence is CASSSRDYGYTF. The CDR3 coding sequence is TGTGCCAGCAGTTCCAGGGACTATGGCTACACCTTC.

The rearrangement links TRBV18 to TRBJ1-3; the D gene is possibly TRBD1 (5 bases). V was trimmed by 2 bases and J by 3 bases, leaving 11 bases between them. CDR3 length: 15 residues. Germline lookup yields CDR1 KGHSH and CDR2 LQKENI. DNA for the CDR3: TGTGCCAGCTCACCAGAAGGGGCGCTTGGAAACACCATATATTTT. Protein sequence: CASSPEGALGNTIYF.

The table lists this clone with a count of one. The rearrangement links TRBV10-1 to TRBJ2-3, with 9 bases identical to TRBD1. Germline-derived CDR1 and CDR2 are WNHNN and SYGVQD (reference sequence). The CDR3 length is 14 residues. V trimming: 8 bases; J trimming: 3 bases; junction bases outside the gene matches: 6. The CDR3 coding sequence is TGCGCCAGCTCGGACAGGGGATGTACAGATACGCAGTATTTT. It yields the protein CASSDRGCTDTQYF.

This clone was observed a handful of times. This chain connects TRBV19 to TRBJ2-3; D gene ambiguous. The CDR3 totals 11 residues. CDR1 is LNHDA, CDR2 SQIVND, per germline (reference sequence). V lost 6 bases to trimming and J lost 4 bases, with 5 bases between them. The CDR3 here is CASSEADTQYF. DNA for the CDR3: TGTGCCAGTAGCGAGGCAGATACGCAGTATTTT.

The V gene is TRBV5-1, the J gene TRBJ2-1; possibly TRBD2 for D (6 bases). The CDR3 length is 16 residues. Germline loops: CDR1 SGHRS, CDR2 YFSETQ. Trimming stripped 3 bases from V and 5 bases from J, with 18 bases between. The CDR3, as DNA: TGCGCCAGCAGCTGGGGGGTGTACGGGGGTCACAATGAGCAGTTCTTC. Amino acids: CASSWGVYGGHNEQFF.

This chain joins TRBV4-2 and TRBJ2-7; possibly TRBD1 for D (5 bases). The V and J ends lost 1 base and 3 bases respectively, with 19 bases between them. Germline CDR1 is LGHNA and CDR2 is YNFKEQ. The CDR3 consists of 17 residues. The DNA for the CDR3 is TGTGCCAGCAGCCAAGCGGTTAGAAGGGGAACCGACTACGAGCAGTACTTC. Residues: CASSQAVRRGTDYEQYF.

The rearrangement links TRBV18 to TRBJ2-7, with 11 nucleotides matching TRBD2. Germline CDR1 and CDR2: KGHSH and LQKENI. The CDR3 is 18 residues long. J was trimmed by 4 bases and V by 3 bases; bases with no gene match: 14. In nucleotides, the CDR3 is TGTGCCAGCTCACCGGCCGGGACTAGCGGAACTGGGGGGTACGAGCAGTACTTC. Amino acid sequence: CASSPAGTSGTGGYEQYF.

The rearrangement uses TRBV9 and TRBJ2-2, with TRBD1 as a possible D gene (5 bases). The CDR3 is made up of 15 amino acids. The germline gives CDR1 SGDLS, CDR2 YYNGEE. V dropped 0 bases and J dropped 0 bases, with 6 bases sitting between them. In DNA form, the CDR3 reads TGTGCCAGCAGCGTAGGACAGCCGAACACCGGGGAGCTGTTTTTT. Its translation is CASSVGQPNTGELFF.

This clone came up once. V usage is TRBV10-3 and J usage is TRBJ1-1; 7 nucleotides agree with TRBD1. The germline V gene encodes CDR1 ENHRY and CDR2 SYGVKD. J lost 3 bases, V lost 5 bases, and 6 bases had no gene match. The CDR3 runs to 14 residues. CDR3 in amino acids: CAISPGQTDTEAFF. For the CDR3, the DNA is TGTGCCATCAGTCCGGGACAGACCGACACTGAAGCTTTCTTT.

The chain uses TRBV5-1 and TRBJ2-2, with D unresolved. The germline CDR1 and CDR2 sequences are SGHRS and YFSETQ. The CDR3 is 18 residues long. V was trimmed by 0 bases and J by 2 bases, leaving 17 bases between them. CDR3 sequence: CASSLGDLPLINTGELFF. CDR3 DNA sequence: TGCGCCAGCAGCTTGGGCGATCTACCCCTCATAAACACCGGGGAGCTGTTTTTT.

DNA for the CDR3: TGTGCCAGCAGCCGGACAGGGGGCACAGGTAATTCACCCCTCCACTTT. Its protein is CASSRTGGTGNSPLHF. This chain links TRBV27 with TRBJ1-6, with 11 bases identical to TRBD1. CDR3 length equals 16 residues. V was clipped by 6 bases and J by 6 bases; unmatched bases: 7. CDR1 is MNHEY and CDR2 is SMNVEV in the germline V gene (reference sequence).